The entry below describes one T cell receptor (beta chain). Germline values: CDR1 MNHNY, CDR2 SVGAGI (reference sequence). The junction had 7 bases not matched to a gene; V was cut back by 2 bases and J by 9 bases. The CDR3 is made up of 15 amino acids. Sequencing used immunoSEQ multiplex PCR; TCRdb keeps in-frame clones, though not all of them. The table includes about 19,000 clones, 80% to 90% detected once. This sample is drawn from a study of PD-1 blockade in classical Hodgkin lymphoma. All trial patients relapsed after autologous stem cell transplantation. This TCR was sampled from a human donor with classical Hodgkin lymphoma. The input for sequencing was peripheral blood mononuclear cells (PBMCs), taken before the second cycle of nivolumab. The rearrangement uses TRBV6-6 and TRBJ2-7; the match to TRBD2 covers 13 bases. The CDR3 sequence is CASSYVLAGGPGQYF. In DNA form, the CDR3 reads TGTGCCAGCAGTTACGTACTAGCGGGGGGGCCAGGGCAGTACTTC.